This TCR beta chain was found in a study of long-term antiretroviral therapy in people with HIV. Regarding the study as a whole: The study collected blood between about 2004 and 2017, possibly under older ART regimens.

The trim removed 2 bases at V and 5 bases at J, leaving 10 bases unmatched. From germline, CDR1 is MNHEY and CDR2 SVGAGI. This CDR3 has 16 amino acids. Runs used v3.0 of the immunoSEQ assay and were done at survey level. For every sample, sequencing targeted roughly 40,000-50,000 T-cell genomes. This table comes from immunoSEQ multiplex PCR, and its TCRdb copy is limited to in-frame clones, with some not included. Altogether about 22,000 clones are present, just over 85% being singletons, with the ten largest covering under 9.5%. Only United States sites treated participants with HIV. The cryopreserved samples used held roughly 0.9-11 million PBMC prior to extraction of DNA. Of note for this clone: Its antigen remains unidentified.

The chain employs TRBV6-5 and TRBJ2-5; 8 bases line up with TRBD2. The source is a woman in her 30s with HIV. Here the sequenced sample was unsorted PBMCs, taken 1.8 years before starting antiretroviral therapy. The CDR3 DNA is TGTGCCAGCAGTTACGGGTCGGGGGGGCTCGGGGAGACCCAGTACTTC. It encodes CASSYGSGGLGETQYF.